What follows describes a single TCR beta chain. The antigen remains undetermined. The data were taken from a study of T cells in Graves' hyperthyroidism and ophthalmopathy. Predating any ophthalmopathy symptoms, the blood sample was taken at first hyperthyroidism diagnosis. RNA transcripts gave rise to amplified TCR beta CDR3 regions. HTBI primers drove first-round RT-PCR of the TCR CDR3. From the multiplex PCR reads, TCRdb called clonotypes with MiXCR, one entry per CDR3 protein. The table lists around 250,000 distinct CDR3 sequences, 14% to 15% of them singletons. This CDR3 has 14 residues. In germline, CDR1 is DFQATT, CDR2 SNEGSKA (reference sequence). V gave up 6 bases and J gave up 7 bases; unmatched junction bases: 6. The study, taken as a whole, reports: The authors' 13 V-J model separated ophthalmopathy from stable hyperthyroidism. Blood also contained most expanded thyroid clonotypes above 0.001.

Sequencing was done on a sample of blood. The receptor comes from a woman between 40 and 50 years old with Graves' hyperthyroidism that later progressed to Graves' ophthalmopathy. The rearrangement links TRBV20-1 to TRBJ2-1; the match to TRBD2 covers 13 bases. This CDR3 reads CSAIRTSGSNEQFF. In DNA, the CDR3 is TGCAGTGCAATCAGGACTAGCGGGAGTAATGAGCAGTTCTTC.